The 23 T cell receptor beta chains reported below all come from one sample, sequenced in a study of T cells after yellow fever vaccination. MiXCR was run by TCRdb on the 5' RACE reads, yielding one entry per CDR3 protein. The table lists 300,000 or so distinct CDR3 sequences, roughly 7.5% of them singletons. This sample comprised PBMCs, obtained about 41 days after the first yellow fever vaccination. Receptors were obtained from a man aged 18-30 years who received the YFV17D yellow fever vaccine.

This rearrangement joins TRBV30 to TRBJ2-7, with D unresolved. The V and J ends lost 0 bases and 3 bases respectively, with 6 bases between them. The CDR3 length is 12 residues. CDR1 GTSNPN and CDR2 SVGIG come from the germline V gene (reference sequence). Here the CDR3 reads CAWSVKFYEQYF. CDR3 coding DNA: TGTGCCTGGAGTGTAAAATTCTACGAGCAGTACTTC.

The CDR3: CCARSRPDRSSYEQYV. The CDR3 nucleotides are TGCTGTGCTAGGAGTCGTCCGGACAGAAGCTCCTACGAGCAGTACGTC. The chain recombines TRBV20-1 with TRBJ2-7; tentative D call: TRBD1 (6 bases). The CDR3 loop spans 16 amino acids. From germline, CDR1 is DFQATT and CDR2 SNEGSKA (reference sequence).

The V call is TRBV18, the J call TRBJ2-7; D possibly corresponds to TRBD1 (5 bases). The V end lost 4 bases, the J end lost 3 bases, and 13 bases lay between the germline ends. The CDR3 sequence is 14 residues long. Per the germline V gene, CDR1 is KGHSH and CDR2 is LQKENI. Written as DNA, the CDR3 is TGTGCCAGCTCACGACCAAGTGACAGCTACGAGCAGTACTTC. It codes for CASSRPSDSYEQYF.

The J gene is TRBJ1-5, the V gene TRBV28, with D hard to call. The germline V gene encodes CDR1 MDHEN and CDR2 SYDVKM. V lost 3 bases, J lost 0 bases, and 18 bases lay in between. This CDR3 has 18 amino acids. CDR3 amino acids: CASSLKWDWGVSNQPQHF. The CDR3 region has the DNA TGTGCCAGCAGTTTGAAGTGGGATTGGGGTGTTAGCAATCAGCCCCAGCATTTT.

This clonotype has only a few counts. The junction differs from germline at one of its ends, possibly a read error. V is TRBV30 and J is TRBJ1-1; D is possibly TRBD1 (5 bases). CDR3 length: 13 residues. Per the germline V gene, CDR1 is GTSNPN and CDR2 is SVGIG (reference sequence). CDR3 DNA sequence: TGCGCTCTGGGGCGTGGTTTTGGGACTGAAGCTTTCTTT. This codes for CALGRGFGTEAFF.

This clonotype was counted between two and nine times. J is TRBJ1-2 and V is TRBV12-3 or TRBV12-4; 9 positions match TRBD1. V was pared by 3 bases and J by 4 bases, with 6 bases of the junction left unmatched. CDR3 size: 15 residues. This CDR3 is CASSLGQGYSYGYTF. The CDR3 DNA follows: TGTGCCAGCAGTTTGGGACAGGGATATAGCTATGGCTACACCTTC.

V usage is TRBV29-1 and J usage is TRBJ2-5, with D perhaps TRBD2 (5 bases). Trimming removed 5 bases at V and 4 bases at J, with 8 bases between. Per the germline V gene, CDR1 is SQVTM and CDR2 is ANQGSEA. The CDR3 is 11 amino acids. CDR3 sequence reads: CSVTSGETQYF. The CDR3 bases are TGCAGCGTTACCAGCGGAGAGACCCAGTACTTC.

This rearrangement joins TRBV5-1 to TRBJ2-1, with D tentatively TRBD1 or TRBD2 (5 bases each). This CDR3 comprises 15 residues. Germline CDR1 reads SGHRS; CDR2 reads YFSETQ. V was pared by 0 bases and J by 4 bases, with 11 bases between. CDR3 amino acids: CASSLAVGGYNEQFF. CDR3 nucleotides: TGCGCCAGCAGCTTGGCCGTTGGGGGATACAATGAGCAGTTCTTC.

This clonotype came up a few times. The CDR3 DNA follows: TGTGCCAGCAGTTACTCGAGACTACAAGAGACCCAGTACTTC. Translated, it gives CASSYSRLQETQYF. The chain couples TRBV6-5 to TRBJ2-5; D possibly corresponds to TRBD2 (5 bases). Trimming pared 0 bases from V and 2 bases from J, leaving 7 bases between. Germline-derived CDR1 and CDR2 are MNHEY and SVGAGI. The CDR3 is 14 amino acids.

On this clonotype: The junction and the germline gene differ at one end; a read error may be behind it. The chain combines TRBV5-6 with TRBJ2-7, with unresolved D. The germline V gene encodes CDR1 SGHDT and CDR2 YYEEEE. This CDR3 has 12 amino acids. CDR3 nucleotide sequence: TGTGCCAGCAGCTGGGAAGGACGGGTTCTGATCTTC. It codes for CASSWEGRVLIF.

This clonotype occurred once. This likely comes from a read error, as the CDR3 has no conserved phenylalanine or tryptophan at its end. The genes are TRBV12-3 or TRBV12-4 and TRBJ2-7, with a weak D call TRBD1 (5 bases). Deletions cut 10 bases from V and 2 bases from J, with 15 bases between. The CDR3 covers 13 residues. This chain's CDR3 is CAKSFWTPYEQYS. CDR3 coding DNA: TGTGCCAAGAGTTTTTGGACACCCTACGAGCAGTACTCC.

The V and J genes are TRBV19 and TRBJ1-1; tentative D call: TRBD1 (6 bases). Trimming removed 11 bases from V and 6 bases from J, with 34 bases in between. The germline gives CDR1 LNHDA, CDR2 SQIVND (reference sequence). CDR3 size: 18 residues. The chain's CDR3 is CAPRSRAGASSCGPEAFF. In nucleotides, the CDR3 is TGTGCCCCCCGCAGTCGGGCGGGGGCCTCTTCCTGCGGGCCTGAAGCTTTCTTT. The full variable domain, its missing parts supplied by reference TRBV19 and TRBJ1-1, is DGGITQSPKYLFRKEGQNVTLSCEQNLNHDAMYWYRQDPGQGLRLIYYSQIVNDFQKGDIAEGYSVSREKKESFPLTVTSAQKNPTAFYLCAPRSRAGASSCGPEAFFGQGTRLTVV.

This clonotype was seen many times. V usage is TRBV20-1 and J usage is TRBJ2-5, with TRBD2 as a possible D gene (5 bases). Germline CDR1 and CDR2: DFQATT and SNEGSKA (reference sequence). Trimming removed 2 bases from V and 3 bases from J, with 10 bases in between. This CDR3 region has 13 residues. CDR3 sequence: CSARRELKETQYF. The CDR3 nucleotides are TGCAGTGCTAGAAGGGAGCTGAAAGAGACCCAGTACTTC.

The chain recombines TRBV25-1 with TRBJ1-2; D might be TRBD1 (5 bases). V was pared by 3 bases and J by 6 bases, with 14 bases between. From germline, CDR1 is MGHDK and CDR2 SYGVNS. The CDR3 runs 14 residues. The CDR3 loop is CASSERWGPHGYTF. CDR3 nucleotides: TGTGCCAGCAGTGAGCGTTGGGGACCCCATGGCTACACCTTC.

CDR3 in DNA: TGTGCCAGCAGTTACCGGGGGAGGGGAAACATTCAGTACTTC. Protein: CASSYRGRGNIQYF. The chain couples TRBV6-5 to TRBJ2-4; TRBD2 agrees at 7 bases. The CDR3 runs to 14 residues. V shed 2 bases, J shed 6 bases, and the junction held 4 bases outside the gene matches. The V gene's germline CDR1 is MNHEY and CDR2 SVGAGI.

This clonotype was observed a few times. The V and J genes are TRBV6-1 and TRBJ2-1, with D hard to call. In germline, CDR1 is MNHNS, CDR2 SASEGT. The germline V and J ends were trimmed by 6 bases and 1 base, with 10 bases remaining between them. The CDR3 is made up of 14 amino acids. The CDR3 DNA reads TGTGCCAGCAGGGAGACGCAATCCTACAATGAGCAGTTCTTC. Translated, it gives CASRETQSYNEQFF.

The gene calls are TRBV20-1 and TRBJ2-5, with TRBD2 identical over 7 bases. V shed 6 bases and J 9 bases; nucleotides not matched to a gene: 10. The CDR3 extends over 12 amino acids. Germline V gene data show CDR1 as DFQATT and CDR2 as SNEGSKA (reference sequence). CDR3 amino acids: CSAPIGSGAQYF. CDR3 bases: TGCAGTGCACCAATCGGAAGCGGGGCCCAGTACTTC.

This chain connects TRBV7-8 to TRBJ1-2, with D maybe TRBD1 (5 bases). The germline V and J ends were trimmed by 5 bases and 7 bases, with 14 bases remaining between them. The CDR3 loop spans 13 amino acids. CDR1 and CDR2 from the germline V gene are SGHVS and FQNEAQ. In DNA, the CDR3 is TGTGCCAGCAGCACCCGGGGGAGGTGTGGCTACACCTTC. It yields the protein CASSTRGRCGYTF.

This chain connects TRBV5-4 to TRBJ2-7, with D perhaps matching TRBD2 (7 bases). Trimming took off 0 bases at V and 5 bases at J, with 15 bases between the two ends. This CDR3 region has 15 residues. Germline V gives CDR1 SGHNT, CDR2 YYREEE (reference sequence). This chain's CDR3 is CASSLAWGGQNEQYF. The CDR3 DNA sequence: TGTGCCAGCAGCTTGGCCTGGGGGGGCCAGAACGAGCAGTACTTC.

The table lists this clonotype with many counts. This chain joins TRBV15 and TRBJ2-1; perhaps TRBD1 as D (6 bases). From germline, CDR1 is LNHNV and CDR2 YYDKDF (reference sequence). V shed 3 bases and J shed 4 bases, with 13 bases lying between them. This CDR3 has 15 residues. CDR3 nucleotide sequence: TGTGCCACCAGCAGCGGACAGAGGAATTACAATGAGCAGTTCTTC. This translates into CATSSGQRNYNEQFF.

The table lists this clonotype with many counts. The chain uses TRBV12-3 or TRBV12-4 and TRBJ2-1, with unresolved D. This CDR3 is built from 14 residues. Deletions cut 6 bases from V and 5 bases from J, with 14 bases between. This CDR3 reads CASRISTFNNEQFF. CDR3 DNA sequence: TGTGCCAGCAGAATCTCGACTTTTAACAATGAGCAGTTCTTC.

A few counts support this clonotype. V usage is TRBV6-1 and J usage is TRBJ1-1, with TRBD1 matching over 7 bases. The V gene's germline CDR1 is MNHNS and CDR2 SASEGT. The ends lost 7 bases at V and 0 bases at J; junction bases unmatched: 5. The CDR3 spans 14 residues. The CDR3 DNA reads TGTGCCAGCAAGAATGGACAGGTGAACACTGAAGCTTTCTTT. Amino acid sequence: CASKNGQVNTEAFF.

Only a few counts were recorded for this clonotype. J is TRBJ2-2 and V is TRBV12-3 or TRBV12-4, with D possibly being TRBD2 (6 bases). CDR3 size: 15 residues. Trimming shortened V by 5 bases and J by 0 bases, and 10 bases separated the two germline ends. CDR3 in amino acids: CASSNRGSNTGELFF. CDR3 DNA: TGTGCCAGCAGTAATCGGGGGTCGAACACCGGGGAGCTGTTTTTT.